The clone carrying this T cell receptor beta chain was picked up one time. CDR1 and CDR2 from the germline V gene are KGHSH and LQKENI. The CDR3 is made up of 16 amino acids. Between the trimmed V and J ends, which lost 2 bases and 4 bases, there was a span of 17 bases. This sample was included in a study of blood T cell repertoires in COVID-19. Original handling: Researchers report that nucleated cell counts were estimated from reference gene primer amplification. This table comes from immunoSEQ multiplex PCR, and its TCRdb copy is limited to in-frame clones, with some not included. V, J and clone size are those of that table, while D and trimming were read from the DNA. Of under 80,000 clones in the sample, about 90% were seen once.

V gene TRBV18 combines with J gene TRBJ2-5; TRBD1 is a possible D gene (6 bases). The sample was peripheral blood. The receptor comes from a woman of 80 years or more with active COVID-19. CDR3 sequence reads: CASSPRSRGYAETQYF. CDR3 coding DNA: TGTGCCAGCTCACCAAGGTCCAGGGGATACGCAGAGACCCAGTACTTC.